One sample yielded the 28 T cell receptor beta chains listed below, sequenced in a study of lymphopenia after photon versus proton radiotherapy. Measured with immunoSEQ multiplex PCR; TCRdb has only the in-frame clones, and not every one. The table has roughly 76,000 clones, about nine tenths seen once. The material sequenced was peripheral blood, taken from a patient treated with photon-based radiotherapy. These receptors originate from a woman aged 40 to 50 with cholangiocarcinoma.

This rearrangement joins TRBV19 to TRBJ2-2, with D possibly matching TRBD1 (5 bases). The CDR3 is made up of 15 amino acids. V shed 1 base and J shed 6 bases, with 12 bases lying between them. Per the germline V gene, CDR1 is LNHDA and CDR2 is SQIVND (reference sequence). The CDR3 spells CASSIAGIGAGELFF. CDR3 DNA sequence: TGTGCCAGTAGTATAGCAGGGATTGGAGCCGGGGAGCTGTTTTTT.

The rearrangement links TRBV19 to TRBJ1-6, with D perhaps matching TRBD1 (6 bases). V lost 4 bases and J lost 2, with 15 bases in between. Germline V CDR1 and CDR2: LNHDA, SQIVND (reference sequence). The CDR3 spans 17 residues. The CDR3: CASSNQQGLTYNSPLHF. The CDR3 nucleotides are TGTGCCAGTAGTAACCAACAGGGACTCACCTATAATTCACCCCTCCACTTT.

This clone was recorded once. V usage is TRBV20-1 and J usage is TRBJ1-1; D not resolved. The CDR3 totals 11 residues. Trimming stripped 1 base from V and 7 bases from J, with 7 bases between. The germline V gene has CDR1 DFQATT and CDR2 SNEGSKA (reference sequence). This CDR3 reads CSARADSEAFF. The CDR3, as DNA: TGCAGTGCTAGAGCGGATAGTGAAGCTTTCTTT.

CDR3: CASSFPGSLDEQYF. Written as DNA, the CDR3 is TGTGCCAGCAGTTTCCCAGGGTCCCTGGACGAGCAGTACTTC. The genes are TRBV28 and TRBJ2-7, with D perhaps matching TRBD1 (5 bases). This CDR3 is built from 14 residues. Germline V gives CDR1 MDHEN, CDR2 SYDVKM. V lost 3 bases and J lost 5, with 14 bases in between.

This chain links TRBV11-3 with TRBJ2-3; D not resolved. The CDR3 is 13 amino acids. V gave up 5 bases and J gave up 5 bases, with 11 bases separating them. CDR1 is SGHNT, CDR2 YENEEA, per germline. CDR3: CASSAQVQDTQYF. The CDR3, as DNA: TGTGCCAGCAGCGCCCAGGTTCAAGATACGCAGTATTTT.

The rearrangement links TRBV9 to TRBJ2-3; 10 bases fit TRBD2. The CDR3 contains 17 residues. Germline CDR1 is SGDLS and CDR2 is YYNGEE. V was clipped by 4 bases and J by 5 bases; unmatched bases: 13. The CDR3 nucleotides read TGTGCCAGCAGCTCCCGGGGAGCGGGAGGGCCGGGAGATACGCAGTATTTT. It encodes CASSSRGAGGPGDTQYF.

This clone showed up just once. The V gene is TRBV7-3, the J gene TRBJ2-1; 8 bases fit TRBD1. The CDR3 loop spans 16 amino acids. Germline V gene lookup returns CDR1 SGHTA and CDR2 FQGTGA. The V segment lost 1 base and the J segment 9 bases; nucleotides outside the gene matches: 11. This chain's CDR3 is CASSLISAGGRGEQFF. CDR3 bases: TGTGCCAGCAGCTTAATCTCGGCAGGGGGCAGAGGTGAGCAGTTCTTC.

This clone occurred once. V gene TRBV27 combines with J gene TRBJ1-1, with D possibly being TRBD1 (6 bases). The CDR3 length is 16 residues. The V gene lost 3 bases and the J gene lost 10 bases, with 24 bases spanning the gap. Germline loops: CDR1 MNHEY, CDR2 SMNVEV (reference sequence). CDR3 DNA sequence: TGTGCCAGCAGTTTTTCTCCCGGCGGGGGGCTTCGTCGAGCTTTCTTT. Amino acid sequence: CASSFSPGGGLRRAFF.

The chain recombines TRBV7-3 with TRBJ2-3, with 7 bases identical to TRBD1. V lost 1 base to trimming and J lost 5 bases; unmatched junction nucleotides: 3. The germline CDR1 and CDR2 sequences are SGHTA and FQGTGA. The CDR3 length is 14 residues. CDR3 DNA sequence: TGTGCCAGCAGCTTAAGTGCAGGGGGAGATACGCAGTATTTT. The encoded protein is CASSLSAGGDTQYF.

The chain employs TRBV9 and TRBJ2-1; D perhaps matches TRBD1 (6 bases). This CDR3 has 15 residues. Trimming pared 3 bases from V and 1 base from J, leaving 11 bases between. CDR1 is SGDLS and CDR2 is YYNGEE in the germline V gene. This CDR3 reads CASSAGQFSYNEQFF. As DNA, the CDR3 is TGTGCCAGCAGCGCTGGACAGTTTTCCTACAATGAGCAGTTCTTC.

The rearrangement uses TRBV6-4 and TRBJ1-1; 9 nucleotides align to TRBD1. CDR3 size: 14 residues. V lost 5 bases, J lost 5 bases, and 6 bases stayed unmatched. Germline loops: CDR1 MRHNA, CDR2 SNTAGT. CDR3 DNA sequence: TGTGCCAGCAGTCCTGGACAGGGGCGGACTGAAGCTTTCTTT. Its protein is CASSPGQGRTEAFF.

In nucleotides, the CDR3 is TGTGCCAGCAGCTCCGACAGGGACAATCAGCCCCAGCATTTT. It yields the protein CASSSDRDNQPQHF. This sequence joins TRBV7-9 and TRBJ1-5; TRBD1 aligns across 7 bases. This CDR3 has 14 residues. The germline V gene has CDR1 SEHNR and CDR2 FQNEAQ (reference sequence). V was clipped by 4 bases and J by 3 bases; unmatched bases: 3.

The V gene is TRBV27, the J gene TRBJ2-3; 10 nucleotides agree with TRBD2. The germline V gene encodes CDR1 MNHEY and CDR2 SMNVEV (reference sequence). V shed 5 bases, J shed 1 base, and the junction held 9 bases outside the gene matches. CDR3 length equals 17 residues. CDR3 in amino acids: CASSLGGTSARTDTQYF. The CDR3 DNA is TGTGCCAGCAGTCTAGGGGGGACTAGCGCTCGCACAGATACGCAGTATTTT.

The V call is TRBV7-3, the J call TRBJ1-1, with D hard to call. The V gene lost 5 bases and the J gene lost 1 base, with 8 bases spanning the gap. This CDR3 has 13 amino acids. Per germline, CDR1 SGHTA and CDR2 FQGTGA. CDR3 in amino acids: CASSRHRNTEAFF. DNA of the CDR3: TGTGCCAGCAGCCGCCACCGGAACACTGAAGCTTTCTTT.

This chain uses TRBV28 with TRBJ2-2, with TRBD2 matching over 8 bases. This CDR3 has 14 residues. Germline values: CDR1 MDHEN, CDR2 SYDVKM. Germline trimming cut 10 bases from V and 4 bases from J; bases unmatched to any gene: 8. The CDR3 reads CATPGGAGTGELFF. The CDR3, as DNA: TGTGCCACGCCGGGGGGGGCGGGCACCGGGGAGCTGTTTTTT.

The rearrangement joins TRBV25-1 to TRBJ1-1, with a tentative D call TRBD1 (5 bases). Germline lookup yields CDR1 MGHDK and CDR2 SYGVNS. The CDR3 extends over 13 amino acids. V gave up 7 bases and J gave up 4 bases, with 13 bases separating them. CDR3 region: CASTYGTSTEAFF. CDR3 coding DNA: TGTGCCAGCACTTACGGGACGAGCACTGAAGCTTTCTTT.

The chain couples TRBV5-6 to TRBJ1-2, with D uncertain. Between the trimmed V and J ends, which lost 4 bases and 5 bases, there was a span of 15 bases. The CDR3 has 14 residues. The germline gives CDR1 SGHDT, CDR2 YYEEEE. CDR3 in DNA: TGTGCCAGCAGCCGCTCGGACGGATGGTATGGCTACACCTTC. Protein sequence: CASSRSDGWYGYTF.

This chain joins TRBV9 and TRBJ2-3; D is perhaps TRBD1 (5 bases). V dropped 4 bases and J dropped 3 bases, with 12 bases sitting between them. The germline V gene encodes CDR1 SGDLS and CDR2 YYNGEE. The length of the CDR3 is 14 residues. CDR3 amino acids: CASSRDSQTDTQYF. The CDR3 region has the DNA TGTGCCAGCAGCCGTGACAGCCAAACAGATACGCAGTATTTT.

The V call is TRBV5-1, the J call TRBJ1-3, with a possible D match to TRBD1 (5 bases). This CDR3 is built from 16 residues. Between the trimmed V and J ends, which lost 0 bases and 6 bases, there was a span of 16 bases. CDR1 and CDR2 from the germline V gene are SGHRS and YFSETQ. The CDR3 loop is CASSLAGGVGTNTIYF. As DNA, the CDR3 is TGCGCCAGCAGCTTGGCCGGAGGGGTTGGTACAAACACCATATATTTT.

Here the CDR3 reads CASSSSGGAGELFF. CDR3 sequence (DNA): TGTGCCAGCAGCTCCTCGGGTGGGGCCGGGGAGCTGTTTTTT. The gene calls are TRBV9 and TRBJ2-2; D remains ambiguous. CDR3 length equals 14 residues. The V and J ends lost 4 bases and 6 bases respectively, with 13 bases between them. Germline V gives CDR1 SGDLS, CDR2 YYNGEE.

V usage is TRBV5-4 and J usage is TRBJ1-2, with 7 bases matching TRBD1. V shed 0 bases, J shed 8 bases, and the junction held 7 bases outside the gene matches. This CDR3 comprises 14 residues. Germline CDR1 and CDR2: SGHNT and YYREEE (reference sequence). This chain's CDR3 is CASSLVGPGGGYTF. The DNA for the CDR3 is TGTGCCAGCAGCTTGGTGGGGCCAGGGGGAGGCTACACCTTC.

The CDR3 protein is CASSLDSPAQHF. CDR3 nucleotide sequence: TGTGCCAGCAGCCTCGACAGCCCCGCCCAGCATTTT. This chain connects TRBV7-9 to TRBJ1-5; tentatively, D is TRBD1 (5 bases). The germline V gene has CDR1 SEHNR and CDR2 FQNEAQ (reference sequence). The ends were cut back, 5 bases at V and 11 bases at J, with 13 bases in the middle. The CDR3 consists of 12 residues.

This chain uses TRBV19 with TRBJ1-5, with TRBD1 identical over 7 bases. Per germline, CDR1 LNHDA and CDR2 SQIVND (reference sequence). The CDR3 sequence is 17 residues long. The J segment lost 7 bases and the V segment lost 7 bases, leaving 19 bases of the junction unmatched. Written as DNA, the CDR3 is TGTGCCAGTACCGATTCTTGGGCGGACAGGCGAGGGCAGCCCCAGCATTTT. Amino acid sequence: CASTDSWADRRGQPQHF.

About this clone itself: Other nucleotide sequences from this sample produce the same CDR3. The gene calls are TRBV18 and TRBJ1-1; the D is unclear. The length of the CDR3 is 13 residues. V gave up 1 base and J gave up 2 bases, with 5 bases separating them. CDR1 is KGHSH, CDR2 LQKENI, per germline. The chain's CDR3 is CASSPQGNTEAFF. The CDR3 DNA reads as TGTGCCAGCTCACCACAGGGTAACACTGAAGCTTTCTTT.

The V call is TRBV2, the J call TRBJ2-7; the D gene is possibly TRBD1 (5 bases). The CDR3 has 12 residues. Germline loops: CDR1 SNHLY, CDR2 FYNNEI. V dropped 8 bases and J dropped 7 bases, with 15 bases sitting between them. CDR3 in amino acids: CASRQGYWEQYF. The CDR3 DNA is TGTGCCAGCCGGCAGGGTTATTGGGAGCAGTACTTC.

This chain uses TRBV19 with TRBJ2-1; D remains unclear. The CDR3 totals 12 residues. With 0 bases removed from V and 8 bases from J, the gap between germline ends came to 5 bases. In germline, CDR1 is LNHDA, CDR2 SQIVND (reference sequence). The CDR3 region has the DNA TGTGCCAGTAGTATAGATGGCCATGAGCAGTTCTTC. This encodes CASSIDGHEQFF.

The gene calls are TRBV28 and TRBJ1-2, with D tentatively TRBD1 (6 bases). The V gene lost 3 bases and the J gene lost 5 bases, with 16 bases spanning the gap. Looked up from germline, CDR1 is MDHEN and CDR2 is SYDVKM. The CDR3 runs to 15 residues. The CDR3 spells CASSFIVSGEYGYTF. CDR3 DNA sequence: TGTGCCAGCAGTTTTATCGTCTCAGGGGAATATGGCTACACCTTC.

J is TRBJ2-2 and V is TRBV2; D unclear. V lost 4 bases, J lost 2 bases, and 2 bases lay in between. The germline V gene encodes CDR1 SNHLY and CDR2 FYNNEI. This CDR3 is built from 12 residues. CDR3 bases: TGTGCCAGCAGTGTTAACACCGGGGAGCTGTTTTTT. This gives the protein CASSVNTGELFF.